Listed here are 20 T cell receptor beta chains from one sample, sequenced in a study of naive and memory T cell subsets listed by TCRdb under 2017. General study outcomes and caveats: A few larger clonotypes were found in naive repertoires, especially CD8, and these larger clonotypes were possibly memory cells re-expressing CD45RA.

No antigen is known for these receptors. To prepare the library, UMI-ligation and nested PCR was applied. This sample was sequenced with an Illumina MiSeq. To cover both TRBC1 and TRBC2, the beta constant-region primer consisted of an equimolar mix of two oligonucleotides. Four rounds of PCR, combining the SP2 primer with nested alpha and beta constant-region primers, were used to amplify the ligated cDNA. TCRdb itself trimmed the public reads at Q25 with fastp, ran MiXCR and retained productive beta chains. CDR3 protein sequences are deduplicated, and each keeps its most common genes and DNA. Present in this sample are over 110,000 distinct CDR3 sequences, approximately 21% of which were seen just once. The leading ten clones occupy 0.55% to 0.75% of the sample. The sequencing sample was made of naive CD8+ T cells from blood. Sample cell subset or site, as interpreted from the label and publication: naive T cells, CD45RA high CD27+. These receptors were taken from a human donor in good health.

In its sample, this clonotype was seen a few times. The chain uses TRBV7-8 and TRBJ2-3; tentative D call: TRBD2 (6 bases). CDR3 length: 16 amino acids. CDR1 is SGHVS and CDR2 is FQNEAQ in the germline V gene. The ends were cut back, 1 base at V and 6 bases at J, with 17 bases in the middle. CDR3 in amino acids: CASSLVQEGFWDTQYF. The CDR3 region has the DNA TGTGCCAGCAGCTTAGTGCAGGAGGGTTTTTGGGATACGCAGTATTTT.

The J gene is TRBJ2-7, the V gene TRBV10-3; tentative D call: TRBD2 (6 bases). The germline V and J ends were trimmed by 4 bases and 0 bases, with 7 bases remaining between them. The CDR3 is 13 amino acids. The germline V gene has CDR1 ENHRY and CDR2 SYGVKD. CDR3 residues: CAISVGSSYEQYF. In DNA form, the CDR3 reads TGTGCCATCAGTGTCGGGAGCTCCTACGAGCAGTACTTC.

This clonotype occurred a few times. The V call is TRBV6-5, the J call TRBJ1-2; maybe TRBD1 (6 bases). Per the germline V gene, CDR1 is MNHEY and CDR2 is SVGAGI. Trimming took off 4 bases at V and 6 bases at J, with 12 bases between the two ends. The CDR3 totals 13 residues. The CDR3, as DNA: TGTGCCAGCAGTTTTCAGGGGTTGCATGGCTACACCTTC. This translates into CASSFQGLHGYTF.

This chain joins TRBV9 and TRBJ1-4; TRBD1 might be the D (5 bases). V lost 0 bases to trimming and J lost 5 bases, with 8 bases between them. The CDR3 extends over 14 amino acids. Per germline, CDR1 SGDLS and CDR2 YYNGEE. CDR3 DNA sequence: TGTGCCAGCAGCGTAGGTCGGGGGAATGAAAAACTGTTTTTT. This gives the protein CASSVGRGNEKLFF.

The chain employs TRBV12-3 or TRBV12-4 and TRBJ1-1, with unresolved D. V lost 6 bases to trimming and J lost 0 bases, with 8 bases between them. This CDR3 comprises 13 residues. CDR3: CASRGAVNTEAFF. DNA for the CDR3: TGTGCCAGCAGGGGAGCTGTGAACACTGAAGCTTTCTTT.

The J gene is TRBJ2-5, the V gene TRBV6-5, with TRBD1 as a possible D gene (6 bases). Germline CDR1 and CDR2: MNHEY and SVGAGI. This CDR3 contains 14 residues. With 0 bases removed from V and 4 bases from J, the gap between germline ends came to 9 bases. The CDR3 loop reads CASSYSIGGETQYF. CDR3 DNA: TGTGCCAGCAGTTACTCGATAGGGGGAGAGACCCAGTACTTC.

This clonotype was seen a handful of times. The V call is TRBV28, the J call TRBJ2-7; the match to TRBD2 covers 7 bases. The V segment lost 3 bases and the J segment 2 bases; nucleotides outside the gene matches: 19. CDR1 is MDHEN and CDR2 is SYDVKM in the germline V gene. There are 19 residues in the CDR3. For the CDR3, the DNA is TGTGCCAGCAGTTTGTCGACGACGTTCCGAAGCGGGAACCCCTACGAGCAGTACTTC. The encoded protein is CASSLSTTFRSGNPYEQYF.

In its sample, this clonotype was seen a few times. V usage is TRBV5-1 and J usage is TRBJ2-7, with D uncertain. The germline V gene has CDR1 SGHRS and CDR2 YFSETQ. The CDR3 is 16 amino acids. Trimming left V 4 bases short and J 4 bases short, with 21 bases between. The CDR3 loop reads CASSPLVGGSSYEQYF. For the CDR3, the DNA is TGCGCCAGCAGCCCTCTGGTCGGCGGATCTTCTTACGAGCAGTACTTC.

This clonotype was counted between two and nine times. V is TRBV6-4 and J is TRBJ2-1; no reliable D call. Trimming took off 3 bases at V and 4 bases at J, with 10 bases between the two ends. The CDR3 contains 14 residues. Germline CDR1 is MRHNA and CDR2 is SNTAGT. CDR3 loop: CASSDPFCYNEQFF. For the CDR3, the DNA is TGTGCCAGCAGTGATCCTTTTTGTTACAATGAGCAGTTCTTC.

Only a few counts were recorded for this clonotype. The V and J genes are TRBV6-5 and TRBJ2-2; 12 bases are shared with TRBD2. Trimming at V came to 7 bases and at J to 0 bases, leaving 6 bases not matched to a gene. Per the germline V gene, CDR1 is MNHEY and CDR2 is SVGAGI. This CDR3 has 17 amino acids. The CDR3 protein is CASTHRLAGANTGELFF. The CDR3 DNA reads TGTGCCAGCACCCACAGACTAGCGGGAGCGAACACCGGGGAGCTGTTTTTT.

The chain uses TRBV28 and TRBJ2-1, with D possibly TRBD2 on 6 matching bases. The germline V gene encodes CDR1 MDHEN and CDR2 SYDVKM. The CDR3 is made up of 17 amino acids. V dropped 4 bases and J dropped 0 bases, with 16 bases sitting between them. DNA of the CDR3: TGTGCCAGCAGTTCTCCCAGGGAGCGGGCCTCCTACAATGAGCAGTTCTTC. Protein sequence: CASSSPRERASYNEQFF.

This chain connects TRBV10-1 to TRBJ2-1; D call uncertain. CDR1 and CDR2 (germline): WNHNN, SYGVQD (reference sequence). CDR3 size: 15 residues. Trimming removed 3 bases from V and 2 bases from J, with 11 bases in between. The CDR3 is CASSDHRSAYNEQFF. The DNA of the CDR3 is TGCGCCAGCAGTGATCATCGGTCCGCCTACAATGAGCAGTTCTTC.

This clonotype was counted between two and nine times. The genes are TRBV28 and TRBJ2-1; 8 positions match TRBD2. The V gene's germline CDR1 is MDHEN and CDR2 SYDVKM. V was pared by 6 bases and J by 2 bases, with 6 bases of the junction left unmatched. This CDR3 comprises 15 residues. The CDR3 sequence: CASSRGLVTYNEQFF. CDR3 in DNA: TGTGCCAGCAGCCGGGGACTAGTCACCTACAATGAGCAGTTCTTC.

This clonotype was found a few times. The rearrangement joins TRBV23-1 to TRBJ1-5, with TRBD1 as a possible D gene (5 bases). TRBV23-1 is assigned to the ORF class and has an uncertain function. The CDR3 runs 16 residues. V was pared by 2 bases and J by 2 bases, with 13 bases between. The CDR3 region has the DNA TGCGCCAGCAGTCAAGGGGTCAGGGATGGCAATCAGCCCCAGCATTTT. Its translation is CASSQGVRDGNQPQHF.

In its sample, this clonotype was seen a few times. The CDR3 protein is CASSLDSNSPLHF. The CDR3 nucleotides are TGTGCCAGCAGTTTAGACAGCAATTCACCCCTCCACTTT. The chain has TRBV28 and TRBJ1-6; the D gene is possibly TRBD1 (5 bases). This CDR3 region has 13 residues. The germline V and J ends were trimmed by 2 bases and 7 bases, with 6 bases remaining between them. Germline assignment: CDR1 MDHEN and CDR2 SYDVKM. The full variable domain, in which reference TRBV28 and TRBJ1-6 provide the parts outside the CDR3, is DVKVTQSSRYLVKRTGEKVFLECVQDMDHENMFWYRQDPGLGLRLIYFSYDVKMKEKGDIPEGYSVSREKKERFSLILESASTNQTSMYLCASSLDSNSPLHFGNGTRLTVT.

This rearrangement joins TRBV7-9 to TRBJ2-7, with a possible D match to TRBD2 (6 bases). From germline, CDR1 is SEHNR and CDR2 FQNEAQ (reference sequence). The V and J ends lost 2 bases and 5 bases respectively, with 16 bases between them. The CDR3 extends over 15 amino acids. This CDR3 is CASSLWPGVFHEQYF. In DNA form, the CDR3 reads TGTGCCAGCAGCTTATGGCCGGGAGTTTTCCACGAGCAGTACTTC.

This clonotype was counted many times. This rearrangement joins TRBV27 to TRBJ2-3; D not resolved. CDR1 is MNHEY and CDR2 is SMNVEV in the germline V gene (reference sequence). Trimming took 5 bases from V and 2 from J, leaving 14 bases between them. This CDR3 contains 15 residues. The DNA of the CDR3 is TGTGCCAGCAGTCTACTACCCCGAGACACAGATACGCAGTATTTT. Its protein is CASSLLPRDTDTQYF.

The rearrangement joins TRBV29-1 to TRBJ2-7; 11 bases match TRBD2. Germline assignment: CDR1 SQVTM and CDR2 ANQGSEA. The CDR3 is made up of 16 amino acids. Germline trimming cut 1 base from V and 1 base from J; bases unmatched to any gene: 6. CDR3 nucleotides: TGCAGCGTTGAAGGCCCCACTAGCGGGAGTTCCTACGAGCAGTACTTC. Its translation: CSVEGPTSGSSYEQYF.

The chain links TRBV12-3 or TRBV12-4 to TRBJ1-5, with a weak D call TRBD1 (5 bases). Trimming cost V 1 base and J 6 bases, with 13 bases left between them. The CDR3 is 15 residues long. The CDR3 region has the DNA TGTGCCAGCAGTTTAGGAACAGGACTGGGTCAGCCCCAGCATTTT. Protein: CASSLGTGLGQPQHF.

The sample holds a few counts of this clonotype. The chain is built from TRBV7-6 and TRBJ2-7; D call uncertain. Germline CDR1 and CDR2: SGHVS and FNYEAQ. V lost 3 bases to trimming and J lost 6 bases, with 12 bases between them. The CDR3 consists of 13 residues. CDR3 loop: CASSFSSLSEQYF. As DNA, the CDR3 is TGTGCCAGCAGCTTTAGTTCGTTGAGCGAGCAGTACTTC.